This entry describes one T cell receptor (beta chain). Its antigen is still unknown. The data are from a study of OX40 agonist ivuxolimab in advanced cancers. Study as a whole: Each patient was given ivuxolimab into a vein every 2 weeks, at 0.01 to 10 mg/kg.

Produced via immunoSEQ multiplex PCR; TCRdb's table is partial and in-frame only. The table lists tens of thousands of clones, about nine tenths of them singletons. General study findings and limits: Low normalized T-cell clonal expansion also characterized some of the nonresponders. Average numbers of expanded clones were greater in CD8+ T cells than in CD4+.

The source was CD4+ or CD8+ T cells sorted from blood, collected in a trial of the OX40 agonist ivuxolimab. This clonotype was sampled from an adult with an advanced solid tumor such as melanoma, head and neck, liver or kidney cancer.

DNA for the CDR3: TGTGCCAGCTGCTCCCTAGGGGGCGGGAACTATGGCTACACCTTC. Its protein product is CASCSLGGGNYGYTF. The V gene is TRBV27, the J gene TRBJ1-2; 7 bases are shared with TRBD1. Germline-derived CDR1 and CDR2 are MNHEY and SMNVEV (reference sequence). V dropped 8 bases and J dropped 2; count of bases not matched to a gene: 11. The CDR3 covers 15 residues.